Listed below are T cell receptor beta chains from one sample, sequenced in a study of CD8 T cell repertoires and HIV-1 epitope variants. No antigen has been assigned to these receptors. Only in-frame clones appear in the TCRdb table, and some are missing; sequencing was by immunoSEQ multiplex PCR. The sample lists a few thousand clones, about 67% occurring once. The sequenced sample was cultured CD8+ T cells derived from PBMCs. These receptors all come from a male donor with HIV. CDR3s include the opening cysteine and the closing phenylalanine or tryptophan. The D gene is left open where the match is weak. Size is stated for part of the rows, as once, few or many counts, or as a class when the clone is expanded.

J	V	size	D	DNA	CDR3
TRBJ1-2	TRBV30	-	-	TGTGCCTGGAGTCCGAGGACCGGGGTTGGGGGGTCCTATGGCTACACCTTC	CAWSPRTGVGGSYGYTF
TRBJ1-2	TRBV27	few	-	TGTGCCAGCAGTTTATCTATCGGGCGAGGCTACACCTTC	CASSLSIGRGYTF
TRBJ2-3	TRBV4-3	-	-	TGCGCCAGCAGCTCGGGGGGCGGGGGCACAGATACGCAGTATTTT	CASSSGGGGTDTQYF
TRBJ2-6	TRBV2	-	TRBD2	TGTGCCAGCAGTGACGGGACTACCTCTGGGGCCAACGTCCTGACTTTC	CASSDGTTSGANVLTF
TRBJ1-3	TRBV11-1	-	-	TGTGCCGGCAGCTTCCCCTCGCAGGGTAACTCTGGAAACACCATATATTTT	CAGSFPSQGNSGNTIYF
TRBJ2-2	TRBV7-2	-	-	TGTGCCAGCAGCTTAGTTCGCAGGTCCGGGGAGCTGTTTTTT	CASSLVRRSGELFF
TRBJ2-7	TRBV28	-	-	TGTGCCAGCAGTTCAGGGCTGTCGGATTACGAGCAGTACTTC	CASSSGLSDYEQYF
TRBJ1-2	TRBV9	-	TRBD1	TGTGCCAGCAGCGCGTCCGGGACAGGGCTCCTCGAGGGCTACACCTTC	CASSASGTGLLEGYTF
TRBJ2-7	TRBV7-2	-	-	TGTGCCAGCAGCTTAGTAGGGGGGACGGGGGCCTACGAGCAGTACTTC	CASSLVGGTGAYEQYF
TRBJ2-7	TRBV9	-	-	TGTGCCAGCAGCGCCGAGCAGGGCTACGAGCAGTACTTC	CASSAEQGYEQYF
TRBJ1-1	TRBV5-1	-	-	TGCGCCAGCAGCTCGACAGTGAACACTGAAGCTTTCTTT	CASSSTVNTEAFF
TRBJ1-2	TRBV5-1	-	-	TGCGCCAGCAGCCAAGATCCCGTCGAACTCGACTATGGCTACACCTTC	CASSQDPVELDYGYTF
TRBJ1-2	TRBV9	few	TRBD1	TGTGCCAGCAACCAGGGGGCTTATGGCTACACCTTC	CASNQGAYGYTF
TRBJ1-5	TRBV27	few	-	TGTGCCAGCAGTTTACGGACGGATGGGCAGCCCCAGCATTTT	CASSLRTDGQPQHF
TRBJ1-1	TRBV21-1	medium-sized	-	TGTGCCAGCAGTAGAGGCACTGAAGCTTTCTTT	CASSRGTEAFF
TRBJ2-1	TRBV19	few	-	TGTGCCAGTAGTATGTCGGGACTTTACAATGAGCAGTTCTTC	CASSMSGLYNEQFF
TRBJ2-1	TRBV7-9	-	-	TGTGTCAGCAGCTTAGGGGATCCGGGACCCCCTCCGTATGAGCAGTTCTTC	CVSSLGDPGPPPYEQFF
TRBJ1-5	TRBV15	-	TRBD1	TGTGCCACCAGCAGAGATTTTACAGGGGGACAGCCCCAGCATTTT	CATSRDFTGGQPQHF
TRBJ1-1	TRBV7-9	-	-	TGTGCCAGCAGCGATTCGGGGAACACTGAAGCTTTCTTT	CASSDSGNTEAFF
TRBJ2-2	TRBV19	-	-	TGTGCCACCGAATCTTTTGACCCGAACACCGGGGAGCTGTTTTTT	CATESFDPNTGELFF
TRBJ2-2	TRBV6-6	-	TRBD1	TGTGCCAGCAGTTCTTTAGAGGGGGCGCGCACCGGGGAGCTGTTTTTT	CASSSLEGARTGELFF
TRBJ2-7	TRBV2	-	TRBD2	TGTGCCAGCAGTGAAGCGGTACCTCTAGCGGTGTTTTTC	CASSEAVPLAVFF
TRBJ2-1	TRBV11-1	-	-	TGTGCCAGCAGCCCCAGTGGAGAGGGAGCAGCCGACAATGAGCAGTTCTTC	CASSPSGEGAADNEQFF
TRBJ2-2	TRBV19	-	TRBD2	TGTGCCAGTAGTATCTCCGGGGGGTGGACCGGGGAGCTGTTTTTT	CASSISGGWTGELFF
TRBJ2-1	TRBV5-6	-	-	TGTGCCAGCACCCGTCGACTCGTCAATGAGCAGTTCTTC	CASTRRLVNEQFF
TRBJ2-7	TRBV28	-	-	TGTGCCAGCACCAAGGGGTGGGGGGCCGCCTACGAGCAGTACTTC	CASTKGWGAAYEQYF
TRBJ2-1	TRBV6-4	-	TRBD2	TGTGCCAGCAGTGATCGACTAGCGGGGCTGGGGGAGCAGTTCTTC	CASSDRLAGLGEQFF
TRBJ2-7	TRBV5-5	-	-	TGTGCCAGCAGCTTGGACTACACCTACGAGCAGTACTTC	CASSLDYTYEQYF
TRBJ2-1	TRBV7-9	-	TRBD2	TGTGCCAGCAGCTTACTAGCGGGAGAGGGCAATGAGCAGTTCTTC	CASSLLAGEGNEQFF
TRBJ2-3	TRBV27	-	TRBD2	TGTGCCAGCAGCTCTGGGGGGGGAGGGACAGATACGCAGTATTTT	CASSSGGGGTDTQYF
TRBJ2-3	TRBV7-9	-	-	TGTGCCAGCAGCCCGGGGGGCAGCGCAGATACGCAGTATTTT	CASSPGGSADTQYF
TRBJ1-4	TRBV11-2	few	-	TGTGCCAGCAGTCGGACGGCAACTAATGAAAAACTGTTTTTT	CASSRTATNEKLFF
TRBJ2-7	TRBV10-1	-	-	TGCGCCAGCAGTGAGTTCGGGACTTACATTCTGAACGAGCAGTACTTC	CASSEFGTYILNEQYF
TRBJ1-3	TRBV11-2	-	-	TGTGCCAGCAGCTTCCCCTCGCAGGGTAACTCTGGAAACACCATATATTTT	CASSFPSQGNSGNTIYF
TRBJ2-1	TRBV28	-	-	TGTGCCAGCAGTTTATTTGGACCCAACAATGAGCAGTTCTTC	CASSLFGPNNEQFF
TRBJ1-2	TRBV7-9	-	-	TGTGCCAGCAGCCACGCCGGAGTGGTTGGGCAAGATGGCTACACCTTC	CASSHAGVVGQDGYTF